This T cell receptor beta chain was sequenced for a study of cytomegalovirus exposure and HLA in healthy donors. Study-wide results and caveats: Investigators reported 164 TCR beta chains as tied to cytomegalovirus.

PCR used 60 Vbeta primers and 13 Jbeta primers. Sequenced by immunoSEQ multiplex PCR; TCRdb stores in-frame clones only, minus some. The top ten clones hold less than 2% of a sample with a few hundred thousand clones, over 90% of them seen once. Germline V gives CDR1 SGHNT, CDR2 YYREEE (reference sequence). The CDR3 covers 16 residues. Losses at the gene ends were 0 bases for V and 3 bases for J; bases not matched to a gene: 5. Worth noting for this clone: Its antigen is as yet unknown.

Sequences were obtained from PBMCs. The sequence derives from a girl aged 2 to 9 in good health and CMV-seronegative. The V and J genes are TRBV5-4 and TRBJ2-1; TRBD2 matches 8 bases. This CDR3 is CASSLAGLAGYNEQFF. The DNA of the CDR3 is TGTGCCAGCAGCTTGGCTGGTCTAGCGGGCTACAATGAGCAGTTCTTC. Complete variable domain (other parts from reference TRBV5-4 and TRBJ2-1): ETGVTQSPTHLIKTRGQQVTLRCSSQSGHNTVSWYQQALGQGPQFIFQYYREEENGRGNFPPRFSGLQFPNYSSELNVNALELDDSALYLCASSLAGLAGYNEQFFGPGTRLTVL.